Shown below are 14 T cell receptor beta chains from a single sample sequenced in a study of cytomegalovirus exposure and HLA in healthy donors. Sequencing was performed with immunoSEQ multiplex PCR; in TCRdb, only in-frame clones are kept and a portion is missing. The sample includes under 250,000 clones, just over 90% of them seen just once. The sequencing sample was made of PBMCs. These receptor sequences come from a woman younger than 35 in good health and CMV-seronegative.

The rearrangement joins TRBV9 to TRBJ1-3; D ambiguous. The V and J ends lost 4 bases and 0 bases respectively, with 17 bases between them. This CDR3 is 17 amino acids long. Per germline, CDR1 SGDLS and CDR2 YYNGEE. The CDR3 spells CASSSPGVSHSGNTIYF. For the CDR3, the DNA is TGTGCCAGCAGCTCACCCGGGGTGAGCCACTCTGGAAACACCATATATTTT.

The chain joins TRBV6-1 to TRBJ1-4; perhaps TRBD1 as D (6 bases). The V end lost 6 bases, the J end lost 1 base, and 12 bases lay between the germline ends. Germline CDR1 and CDR2: MNHNS and SASEGT. This CDR3 has 15 residues. CDR3 in amino acids: CASSRLQGTNEKLFF. The CDR3 region has the DNA TGTGCCAGCAGCCGATTACAGGGAACTAATGAAAAACTGTTTTTT.

The chain joins TRBV18 to TRBJ2-7, with 7 bases lining up with TRBD2. Germline V CDR1 and CDR2: KGHSH, LQKENI. This CDR3 comprises 17 residues. Germline trimming cut 2 bases from V and 5 bases from J; bases unmatched to any gene: 15. In nucleotides, the CDR3 is TGTGCCAGCTCACCAGGGGGGGGTACGGGAGAGCTCAACGAGCAGTACTTC. It yields the protein CASSPGGGTGELNEQYF.

The genes are TRBV6-1 and TRBJ1-5, with D hard to call. The CDR3 consists of 12 residues. Trimming took 4 bases from V and 4 from J, leaving 5 bases between them. Germline CDR1 MNHNS, CDR2 SASEGT. The CDR3 DNA follows: TGTGCCAGCAGTGGTAGTAATCAGCCCCAGCATTTT. It is translated as CASSGSNQPQHF.

The chain joins TRBV11-1 to TRBJ2-4, with TRBD1 as a possible D gene (5 bases). Germline-derived CDR1 and CDR2 are SGHAT and FQDESV (reference sequence). V was pared by 1 base and J by 3 bases, with 13 bases between. There are 16 residues in the CDR3. Here the CDR3 reads CASSLEQGSGKNIQYF. CDR3 in DNA: TGTGCCAGCAGCTTAGAGCAGGGTTCGGGCAAAAACATTCAGTACTTC.

CDR3 coding DNA: TGCGCCAGCAGCCAAAGTAGGGGGAGTATTTCCGAGCAGTACTTC. Residues: CASSQSRGSISEQYF. The chain uses TRBV5-1 and TRBJ2-7; D is perhaps TRBD1 (6 bases). The CDR3 covers 15 residues. The germline gives CDR1 SGHRS, CDR2 YFSETQ. The V and J ends lost 4 bases and 6 bases respectively, with 20 bases between them. Drawing the rest from reference TRBV5-1 and TRBJ2-7, the complete variable domain is KAGVTQTPRYLIKTRGQQVTLSCSPISGHRSVSWYQQTPGQGLQFLFEYFSETQRNKGNFPGRFSGRQFSNSRSEMNVSTLELGDSALYLCASSQSRGSISEQYFGPGTRLTVT.

J is TRBJ2-4 and V is TRBV12-1; the table names TRBD2, a call not compared with the DNA. TRBV12-1 is reported as a pseudogene. CDR3 size: 16 residues. CDR3 DNA sequence: TGTGCCAGCACACTAGCGGGAGGGCGAGCCAAAAACATTCAGTACTTC. Protein: CASTLAGGRAKNIQYF.

This chain links TRBV5-1 with TRBJ2-3; the match to TRBD2 covers 12 bases. Germline-derived CDR1 and CDR2 are SGHRS and YFSETQ. The CDR3 sequence is 16 residues long. The V and J ends lost 4 bases and 1 base, in that order; junction bases with no gene match: 4. In DNA, the CDR3 is TGCGCCAGCAGCCGCCGGACTAGCGGGGGCACAGATACGCAGTATTTT. As protein: CASSRRTSGGTDTQYF.

V gene TRBV2 combines with J gene TRBJ1-3, with 7 bases lining up with TRBD1. Germline CDR1 and CDR2: SNHLY and FYNNEI. Trimming removed 8 bases from V and 2 bases from J; junction bases left unmatched: 12. The CDR3 covers 16 residues. For the CDR3, the DNA is TGTGCCAGCCAAACCTTCCGGGACAGCACTGGAAACACCATATATTTT. Translated: CASQTFRDSTGNTIYF.

The V call is TRBV19, the J call TRBJ2-3; perhaps TRBD1 as D (6 bases). Between the trimmed V and J ends, which lost 10 bases and 1 base, there was a span of 15 bases. Germline V gene sequence: CDR1 LNHDA, CDR2 SQIVND (reference sequence). This CDR3 comprises 14 residues. CDR3 nucleotides: TGTGCCACCTCCCCAGGGGATCGCACAGATACGCAGTATTTT. As protein: CATSPGDRTDTQYF. The full variable domain, rest sourced from reference TRBV19 and TRBJ2-3, is DGGITQSPKYLFRKEGQNVTLSCEQNLNHDAMYWYRQDPGQGLRLIYYSQIVNDFQKGDIAEGYSVSREKKESFPLTVTSAQKNPTAFYLCATSPGDRTDTQYFGPGTRLTVL.

J is TRBJ2-7 and V is TRBV2; no clear D gene. The V gene lost 4 bases and the J gene lost 2 bases, with 12 bases spanning the gap. The V gene's germline CDR1 is SNHLY and CDR2 FYNNEI. The CDR3 loop spans 14 amino acids. CDR3 protein: CASSVGSTTYEQYF. The CDR3 bases are TGTGCCAGCAGTGTGGGCTCTACCACCTACGAGCAGTACTTC.

V is TRBV20-1 and J is TRBJ2-3; D might be TRBD2 (6 bases). The V end was cut by 3 bases, the J end by 15 bases, with 16 bases between. Germline V gene data show CDR1 as DFQATT and CDR2 as SNEGSKA (reference sequence). The CDR3 length is 11 residues. CDR3 in amino acids: CSASVETSYYF. The CDR3, as DNA: TGCAGTGCTAGTGTTGAGACTAGTTACTATTTT.

The chain joins TRBV5-1 to TRBJ2-7; TRBD2 matches 10 bases. Germline CDR1 is SGHRS and CDR2 is YFSETQ. V trimming: 0 bases; J trimming: 2 bases; junction bases outside the gene matches: 2. The CDR3 is made up of 15 amino acids. The CDR3: CASSLGTSGPYEQYF. CDR3 DNA: TGCGCCAGCAGCTTGGGGACTAGCGGACCCTACGAGCAGTACTTC.

This chain joins TRBV30 and TRBJ1-1, with D unclear. The V gene's germline CDR1 is GTSNPN and CDR2 SVGIG (reference sequence). Trimming pared 3 bases from V and 1 base from J, leaving 9 bases between. This CDR3 comprises 13 residues. The CDR3 protein is CAWSRSQNTEAFF. Here the CDR3 DNA reads TGTGCCTGGAGCCGAAGCCAGAACACTGAAGCTTTCTTT.